What follows are 30 T cell receptor beta chains derived from one specimen sequenced in a study of T-cell memory formation after mild COVID-19. Each CDR3 protein gets one entry after TCRdb re-called the 5' RACE reads with MiXCR. The sample records hundreds of thousands of distinct CDR3 sequences, around a fifth being singletons. What was sequenced was PBMCs or a T cell subset sorted from them (not recorded which). These receptors were collected from a man between 18 and 29 years old who had mild COVID-19 (a few samples of this study predate the infection). Cell type and time point are not known.

As DNA, the CDR3 is TGTGCCAGCAGGGCCCGGGGGCCCACCGGGGAGCTGTTTTTT. Translated, it gives CASRARGPTGELFF. The genes are TRBV6-2 or TRBV6-3 and TRBJ2-2; perhaps D is TRBD1 or TRBD2 (6 bases each). Trimming took 6 bases from V and 4 from J, leaving 12 bases between them. This CDR3 has 14 residues. Germline values: CDR1 MNHEY, CDR2 SVGEGT.

The rearrangement links TRBV2 to TRBJ2-2; D may match TRBD1 or TRBD2 (5 bases each). V shed 3 bases and J shed 1 base, with 6 bases lying between them. This CDR3 is 14 amino acids long. Germline lookup yields CDR1 SNHLY and CDR2 FYNNEI. The DNA of the CDR3 is TGTGCCAGCAGTGAGAGGGGGAACACCGGGGAGCTGTTTTTT. Encoded protein: CASSERGNTGELFF.

V usage is TRBV6-6 and J usage is TRBJ2-7, with D possibly matching TRBD1 (6 bases). The germline CDR1 and CDR2 sequences are MNHNY and SVGAGI (reference sequence). This CDR3 is built from 14 residues. Trimming took off 7 bases at V and 7 bases at J, with 20 bases between the two ends. CDR3 coding DNA: TGTGCCAGCACGATTGACCAGGGGCCGGGGGAGCAGTACGTC. Translation: CASTIDQGPGEQYV.

This clonotype has only a few counts. This chain links TRBV20-1 with TRBJ2-2, with TRBD2 as a possible D gene (6 bases). V was clipped by 5 bases and J by 10 bases, with 17 bases between them. CDR1 is DFQATT and CDR2 is SNEGSKA in the germline V gene (reference sequence). This CDR3 contains 13 residues. The CDR3 region is CSAVSGSPVELFF. CDR3 DNA: TGCAGTGCTGTAAGCGGGTCCCCCGTGGAGCTGTTTTTT.

This clonotype has a handful of counts. The chain employs TRBV4-3 and TRBJ2-2; D might be TRBD1 (6 bases). Germline CDR1 LGHNA, CDR2 YSLEER. This CDR3 has 14 amino acids. Trimming took off 5 bases at V and 2 bases at J, with 9 bases between the two ends. Written as DNA, the CDR3 is TGCGCCAGCAGCTCGGGACAAAACACCGGGGAGCTGTTTTTT. It translates to CASSSGQNTGELFF.

This clonotype has a handful of counts. The chain combines TRBV21-1 with TRBJ2-2. TRBV21-1 is reported as a pseudogene. The CDR3 length is 14 residues. This CDR3 reads CASIGKKRTGELFF. The DNA of the CDR3 is TGTGCCAGCATAGGAAAGAAGAGGACCGGGGAGCTGTTTTTT.

This clonotype was counted between two and nine times. The chain has TRBV28 and TRBJ2-2, with 9 positions matching TRBD2. V was pared by 6 bases and J by 6 bases, with 8 bases of the junction left unmatched. The CDR3 is 15 residues long. CDR1 and CDR2 (germline): MDHEN, SYDVKM. CDR3 sequence: CASSLAGGGAGELFF. The CDR3 nucleotides are TGTGCCAGCAGCCTAGCTGGCGGGGGGGCCGGGGAGCTGTTTTTT.

There are a few counts of this clonotype. The chain couples TRBV4-1 to TRBJ2-3; 8 nucleotides line up with TRBD2. CDR1 is MGHRA and CDR2 is YSYEKL in the germline V gene. The CDR3 contains 15 residues. The V and J ends lost 4 bases and 3 bases, in that order; junction bases with no gene match: 6. The CDR3 is CASSPIAGGTDTQYF. Here the CDR3 DNA reads TGCGCCAGCAGCCCTATTGCGGGGGGAACAGATACGCAGTATTTT.

This clonotype turned up a few times. This chain links TRBV20-1 with TRBJ2-2, with 8 nucleotides matching TRBD2. The CDR3 sequence is 15 residues long. J gave up 5 bases and V 2 bases, and 7 bases lay outside the gene matches. CDR1 DFQATT and CDR2 SNEGSKA come from the germline V gene (reference sequence). The CDR3, as DNA: TGCAGTGCTAGACCGGGACTAGTGGGGACCGGGGAGCTGTTTTTT. This translates into CSARPGLVGTGELFF.

The chain recombines TRBV19 with TRBJ1-1, with 8 bases aligning to TRBD1. The CDR3 runs to 13 residues. The ends lost 7 bases at V and 5 bases at J; junction bases unmatched: 6. Germline loops: CDR1 LNHDA, CDR2 SQIVND (reference sequence). CDR3 loop: CASTTGTGTEAFF. For the CDR3, the DNA is TGTGCCAGTACGACCGGGACAGGAACTGAAGCTTTCTTT.

The chain uses TRBV15 and TRBJ1-3; no clear D. The CDR3 is made up of 15 amino acids. CDR1 and CDR2 from the germline V gene are LNHNV and YYDKDF (reference sequence). The V and J ends lost 1 base and 8 bases respectively, with 15 bases between them. This CDR3 is CATSRGNVAGDTIYF. DNA of the CDR3: TGTGCCACCAGCAGAGGGAATGTGGCGGGCGACACCATATATTTT.

The chain couples TRBV10-2 to TRBJ2-5, with 11 bases fitting TRBD1. CDR1 is WSHSY, CDR2 SAAADI, per germline. CDR3 length equals 17 residues. The J segment lost 5 bases and the V segment lost 0 bases, leaving 8 bases of the junction unmatched. Here the CDR3 DNA reads TGCGCCAGCAGTGAGTCGTCTAGGACAGGGGGCGCGGAGACCCAGTACTTC. Its protein product is CASSESSRTGGAETQYF.

This clonotype was picked up many times. The V call is TRBV12-3 or TRBV12-4, the J call TRBJ1-2; a possible D gene is TRBD1 (5 bases). Trimming cost V 5 bases and J 1 base, with 8 bases left between them. The CDR3 has 13 amino acids. As DNA, the CDR3 is TGTGCCAGCAGTCGGGACGGTAACTATGGCTACACCTTC. Protein: CASSRDGNYGYTF.

J is TRBJ1-4 and V is TRBV20-1; D is uncertain. Per germline, CDR1 DFQATT and CDR2 SNEGSKA (reference sequence). Trimming cost V 1 base and J 1 base, with 7 bases left between them. The CDR3 is 14 amino acids. The CDR3 spells CSARVAGTNEKLFF. CDR3 DNA: TGCAGTGCTAGAGTAGCAGGAACTAATGAAAAACTGTTTTTT.

This clonotype was recorded at least ten times. The chain combines TRBV4-1 with TRBJ2-2, with TRBD1 matching 11 bases. The CDR3 length is 19 residues. Germline V gene sequence: CDR1 MGHRA, CDR2 YSYEKL. Trimming removed 1 base from V and 4 bases from J; junction bases left unmatched: 11. In DNA, the CDR3 is TGCGCCAGCAGCCAAGCTCCGGACAGGGGGCCCTCGGGCACCGGGGAGCTGTTTTTT. As protein: CASSQAPDRGPSGTGELFF.

The V and J genes are TRBV18 and TRBJ1-5, with D uncertain. V lost 2 bases, J lost 0 bases, and 11 bases lay in between. The CDR3 is made up of 16 amino acids. Germline CDR1 KGHSH, CDR2 LQKENI. The CDR3 region has the DNA TGTGCCAGCTCACCAGGTGGGCCCTATAGCAATCAGCCCCAGCATTTT. This encodes CASSPGGPYSNQPQHF. Filled out from reference TRBV18 and TRBJ1-5, the complete variable domain reads NAGVMQNPRHLVRRRGQEARLRCSPMKGHSHVYWYRQLPEEGLKFMVYLQKENIIDESGMPKERFSAEFPKEGPSILRIQQVVRGDSAAYFCASSPGGPYSNQPQHFGDGTRLSIL.

The J gene is TRBJ1-1, the V gene TRBV5-1; D is unresolved. The CDR3 consists of 11 residues. V was shortened by 4 bases and J by 7 bases, with 8 bases between the two germline ends. Germline lookup yields CDR1 SGHRS and CDR2 YFSETQ. The chain's CDR3 is CASSGSSEAFF. The CDR3 DNA sequence: TGCGCCAGCAGCGGAAGTAGTGAAGCTTTCTTT.

The chain recombines TRBV7-3 with TRBJ2-6; 8 nucleotides match TRBD2. The V and J ends lost 4 bases and 4 bases, in that order; junction bases with no gene match: 9. The CDR3 loop spans 17 amino acids. Germline lookup yields CDR1 SGHTA and CDR2 FQGTGA. The CDR3 nucleotides are TGTGCCAGCAGCTCCCGGGGGGGAGCGTTAGGGGCCAACGTCCTGACTTTC. Amino acids: CASSSRGGALGANVLTF.

In its sample, this clonotype was seen a few times. The chain links TRBV12-3 or TRBV12-4 to TRBJ2-2; the match to TRBD1 covers 10 bases. The V gene end was trimmed by 7 bases and the J gene end by 4 bases; junction bases not matched to a gene: 9. The CDR3 extends over 16 amino acids. CDR3 bases: TGTGCCAGCAACAACCCGGGACAGGGGTCCACCGGGGAGCTGTTTTTT. Protein sequence: CASNNPGQGSTGELFF.

The genes are TRBV6-6 and TRBJ1-4; D remains unclear. The CDR3 length is 15 residues. The V and J ends lost 0 bases and 0 bases respectively, with 5 bases between them. Germline V gene sequence: CDR1 MNHNY, CDR2 SVGAGI (reference sequence). The CDR3 loop reads CASSYSQATNEKLFF. CDR3 coding DNA: TGTGCCAGCAGTTACTCACAAGCAACTAATGAAAAACTGTTTTTT.

This clonotype has a handful of counts. The rearrangement links TRBV7-2 to TRBJ1-1; TRBD1 is a possible D gene (5 bases). Germline CDR1 reads SGHTA; CDR2 reads FQGNSA. This CDR3 is 13 amino acids long. The V gene lost 3 bases and the J gene lost 6 bases, with 11 bases spanning the gap. Here the CDR3 reads CASSFERGAEAFF. The CDR3 DNA follows: TGTGCCAGCAGCTTCGAAAGGGGAGCTGAAGCTTTCTTT. Complete variable domain (other parts from reference TRBV7-2 and TRBJ1-1): GAGVSQSPSNKVTEKGKDVELRCDPISGHTALYWYRQSLGQGLEFLIYFQGNSAPDKSGLPSDRFSAERTGGSVSTLTIQRTQQEDSAVYLCASSFERGAEAFFGQGTRLTVV.

This sequence joins TRBV5-1 and TRBJ2-6; D possibly corresponds to TRBD1 (5 bases). The CDR3 has 18 residues. V dropped 0 bases and J dropped 0 bases, with 13 bases sitting between them. Germline V CDR1 and CDR2: SGHRS, YFSETQ. The CDR3: CASSLVGPDFSGANVLTF. The CDR3 DNA sequence: TGCGCCAGCAGCTTGGTGGGGCCCGATTTCTCTGGGGCCAACGTCCTGACTTTC.

The chain recombines TRBV3-1 with TRBJ2-5; 12 bases map to TRBD2. V gave up 4 bases and J gave up 3 bases; unmatched junction bases: 3. The CDR3 consists of 15 residues. The germline CDR1 and CDR2 sequences are LGHDT and YNNKEL (reference sequence). CDR3 in amino acids: CASSRPSGGEETQYF. The CDR3 region has the DNA TGTGCCAGCAGCCGTCCTAGCGGGGGGGAAGAGACCCAGTACTTC.

The V and J genes are TRBV5-1 and TRBJ2-5; TRBD2 matches at 8 bases. Germline assignment: CDR1 SGHRS and CDR2 YFSETQ. V shed 0 bases and J 5 bases; nucleotides not matched to a gene: 9. The CDR3 has 16 amino acids. The CDR3 coding sequence is TGCGCCAGCAGCTTGGTCAGCGGGGGAGGATGGGAGACCCAGTACTTC. It translates to CASSLVSGGGWETQYF.

This clonotype showed up just a few times. The V and J genes are TRBV6-2 or TRBV6-3 and TRBJ2-3, with unresolved D. This CDR3 contains 14 residues. Per the germline V gene, CDR1 is MNHEY and CDR2 is SVGEGT. Trimming pared 2 bases from V and 4 bases from J, leaving 10 bases between. CDR3 in DNA: TGTGCCAGCAGTTACCTGGTTTCCGCAGATACGCAGTATTTT. Its translation: CASSYLVSADTQYF.

This clonotype was observed a handful of times. The chain recombines TRBV5-1 with TRBJ2-1; weak D call: TRBD2 (6 bases). V gave up 5 bases and J gave up 7 bases, with 13 bases separating them. The CDR3 loop spans 13 amino acids. Germline CDR1 and CDR2: SGHRS and YFSETQ. The CDR3 nucleotides are TGCGCCAGCAGTCCCTACGGGGGAAATGAGCAGTTCTTC. Translating it yields CASSPYGGNEQFF.

The chain has TRBV6-5 and TRBJ1-5; TRBD1 matches 10 bases. This CDR3 spans 15 amino acids. Germline trimming cut 6 bases from V and 3 bases from J; bases unmatched to any gene: 5. The germline CDR1 and CDR2 sequences are MNHEY and SVGAGI. DNA of the CDR3: TGTGCCAGCAGCCGGACAGGGGGTCACAATCAGCCCCAGCATTTT. It specifies CASSRTGGHNQPQHF.

This clonotype showed up just a few times. The rearrangement uses TRBV28 and TRBJ2-7; a weak D match, TRBD2 (5 bases). Germline V gene data show CDR1 as MDHEN and CDR2 as SYDVKM. V gave up 6 bases and J gave up 6 bases, with 12 bases separating them. The CDR3 totals 12 residues. CDR3 nucleotides: TGTGCCAGCAGCTCCCCGGGAAGCGAGCAGTACGTC. Translated, it gives CASSSPGSEQYV.

This clonotype was seen only a few times. This chain joins TRBV14 and TRBJ1-2; D remains ambiguous. The germline V gene has CDR1 SGHDN and CDR2 FVKESK. With 0 bases removed from V and 8 bases from J, the gap between germline ends came to 16 bases. CDR3 length: 15 amino acids. The CDR3 DNA reads as TGTGCCAGCAGCCAAGAAGAAGGCAGAGGAGGAGGCTACACCTTC. Translating gives CASSQEEGRGGGYTF.

The chain recombines TRBV5-6 with TRBJ2-7; no definite D call. The V end was cut by 5 bases, the J end by 2 bases, with 14 bases between. This CDR3 comprises 14 residues. Germline CDR1 SGHDT, CDR2 YYEEEE. In DNA, the CDR3 is TGTGCCAGCAGGGCAAATCGGGCCCCCTACGAGCAGTACGTC. This encodes CASRANRAPYEQYV.